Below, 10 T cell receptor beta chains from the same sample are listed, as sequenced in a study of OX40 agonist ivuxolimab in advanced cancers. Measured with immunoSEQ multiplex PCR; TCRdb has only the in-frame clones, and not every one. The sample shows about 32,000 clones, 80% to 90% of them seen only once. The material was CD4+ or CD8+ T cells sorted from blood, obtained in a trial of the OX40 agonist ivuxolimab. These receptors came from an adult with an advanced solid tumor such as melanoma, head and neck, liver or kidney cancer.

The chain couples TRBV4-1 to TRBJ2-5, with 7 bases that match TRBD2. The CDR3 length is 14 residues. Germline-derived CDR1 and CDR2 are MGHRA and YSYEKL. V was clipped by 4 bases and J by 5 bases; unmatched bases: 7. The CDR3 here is CASSPWGGSETQYF. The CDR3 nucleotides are TGCGCCAGCAGCCCCTGGGGGGGATCGGAGACCCAGTACTTC.

CDR3 in DNA: TGTGCCAGCAGTTTATGGTCCGCTGGGGAGACCCAGTACTTC. Encoded protein: CASSLWSAGETQYF. The chain has TRBV27 and TRBJ2-5; unclear D gene. Germline CDR1 and CDR2: MNHEY and SMNVEV (reference sequence). This CDR3 is built from 14 residues. V was shortened by 1 base and J by 5 bases, with 11 bases between the two germline ends.

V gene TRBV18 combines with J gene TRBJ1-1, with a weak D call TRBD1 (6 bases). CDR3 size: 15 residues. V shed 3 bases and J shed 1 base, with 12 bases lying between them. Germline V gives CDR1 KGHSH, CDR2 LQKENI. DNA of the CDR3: TGTGCCAGCTCACCCGGGACACTTAAGAACACTGAAGCTTTCTTT. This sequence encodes CASSPGTLKNTEAFF.

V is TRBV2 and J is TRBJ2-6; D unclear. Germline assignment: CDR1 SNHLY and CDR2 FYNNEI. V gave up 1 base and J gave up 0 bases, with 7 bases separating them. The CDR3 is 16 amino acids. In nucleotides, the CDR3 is TGTGCCAGCAGTGAAGTCAGAAACTCTGGGGCCAACGTCCTGACTTTC. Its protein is CASSEVRNSGANVLTF.

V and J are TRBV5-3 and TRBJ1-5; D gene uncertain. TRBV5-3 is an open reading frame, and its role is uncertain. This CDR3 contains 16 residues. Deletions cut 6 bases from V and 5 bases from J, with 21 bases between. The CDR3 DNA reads TGTGCCAGAACCATATGGTGGAGGCTGGGCGATCAGCCCCAGCATTTT. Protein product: CARTIWWRLGDQPQHF.

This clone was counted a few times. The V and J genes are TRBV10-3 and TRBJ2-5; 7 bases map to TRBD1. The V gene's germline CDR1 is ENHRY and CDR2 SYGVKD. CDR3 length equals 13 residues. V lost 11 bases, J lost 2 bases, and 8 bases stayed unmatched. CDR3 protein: CASEDRAQETQYF. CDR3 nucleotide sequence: TGTGCCTCTGAAGACAGGGCTCAAGAGACCCAGTACTTC.

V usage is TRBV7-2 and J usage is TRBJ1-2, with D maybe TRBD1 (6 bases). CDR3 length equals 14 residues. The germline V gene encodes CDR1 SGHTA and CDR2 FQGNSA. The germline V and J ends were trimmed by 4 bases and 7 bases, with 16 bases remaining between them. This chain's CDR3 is CASSSTYRAGGYTF. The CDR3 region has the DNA TGTGCCAGCAGCTCAACGTACAGGGCAGGTGGCTACACCTTC.

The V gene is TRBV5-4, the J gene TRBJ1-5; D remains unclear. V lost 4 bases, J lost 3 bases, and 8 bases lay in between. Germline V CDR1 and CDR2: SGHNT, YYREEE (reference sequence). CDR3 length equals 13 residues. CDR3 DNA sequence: TGTGCCAGCAGCGCCCTGCCCAATCAGCCCCAGCATTTT. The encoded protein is CASSALPNQPQHF.

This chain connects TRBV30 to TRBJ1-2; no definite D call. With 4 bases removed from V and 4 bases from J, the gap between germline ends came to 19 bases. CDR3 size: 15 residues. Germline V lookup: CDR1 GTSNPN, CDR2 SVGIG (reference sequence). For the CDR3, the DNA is TGTGCCTGGAAAACGGTGGGTGTAGAAGCCTATGGCTACACCTTC. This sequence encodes CAWKTVGVEAYGYTF.

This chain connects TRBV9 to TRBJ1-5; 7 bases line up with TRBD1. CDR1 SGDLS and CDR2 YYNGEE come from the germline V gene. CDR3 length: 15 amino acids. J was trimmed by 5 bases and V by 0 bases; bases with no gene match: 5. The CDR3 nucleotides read TGTGCCAGCAGCGTAGGTGAAGGGACAGATCAGCCCCAGCATTTT. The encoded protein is CASSVGEGTDQPQHF.